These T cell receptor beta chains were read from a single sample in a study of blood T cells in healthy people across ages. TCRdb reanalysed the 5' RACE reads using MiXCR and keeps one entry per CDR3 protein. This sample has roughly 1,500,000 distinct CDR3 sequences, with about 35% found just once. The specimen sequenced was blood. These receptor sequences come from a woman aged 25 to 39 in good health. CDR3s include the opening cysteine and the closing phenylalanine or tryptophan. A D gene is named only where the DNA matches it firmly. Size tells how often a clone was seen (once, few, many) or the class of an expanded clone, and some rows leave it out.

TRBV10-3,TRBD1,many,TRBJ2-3,TGTGCCATCAGAGGACAGGGTACAGATACGCAGTATTTT,CAIRGQGTDTQYF
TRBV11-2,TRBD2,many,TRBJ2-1,TGTGCCAGCAGCTTAGCTACTAGCGGGGGCCTATTCTATGAGCAGTTCTTC,CASSLATSGGLFYEQFF
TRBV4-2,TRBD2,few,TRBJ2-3,TGTGCCAGCAGCCAAGACGCCGCGGGGGGGCAAGATACGCAGTATTTT,CASSQDAAGGQDTQYF
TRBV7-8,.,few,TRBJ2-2,TGTGCCAGCAGCTTAGAAGGGATTCCAGTAACCGGGGAGCTGTTTTTT,CASSLEGIPVTGELFF
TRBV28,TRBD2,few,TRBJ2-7,TGTGCCAGCAGTTTTCCGCGGGAGAGGCACGAGCAGTACTTC,CASSFPRERHEQYF
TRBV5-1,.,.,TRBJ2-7,TGCGCCAGCAGCTTCCTCGGCGGGGCCCGCGAGCAGTACTTC,CASSFLGGAREQYF
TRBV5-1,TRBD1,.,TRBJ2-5,TGCGCCAGCAGCCGAACCGGGACAGAATACCAAGAGACCCAGTACTTC,CASSRTGTEYQETQYF
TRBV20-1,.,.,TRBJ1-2,TGCAGTGCTAGAGAGGGGGGCGGTGGCTACACCTTC,CSAREGGGGYTF
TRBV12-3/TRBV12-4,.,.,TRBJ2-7,TGTGCCAGCAGTAAGCGGGCCACCTACGAGCAGTACTTC,CASSKRATYEQYF
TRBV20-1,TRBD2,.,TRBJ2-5,TGCAGTGCTAGCCTCCATGGGGGGGTTCAAGAGACCCAGTACTTC,CSASLHGGVQETQYF
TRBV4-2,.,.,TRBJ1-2,TGTGCCAGCAGCCGCTCCGGGACACCTACTAACTATGGCTACACCTTC,CASSRSGTPTNYGYTF
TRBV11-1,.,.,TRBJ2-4,TGTGCCAGCGCAACAGGGACGTACTCGAGGGGTCCAAACATTCAGTACTTC,CASATGTYSRGPNIQYF
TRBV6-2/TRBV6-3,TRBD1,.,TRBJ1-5,TGTGCCAGCAGTTACTCTGCAGGGGGCGGCAATCAGCCCCAGCATTTT,CASSYSAGGGNQPQHF
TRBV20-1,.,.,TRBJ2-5,TGCAGTGCTACCGAGGGGTTAAAAGAGACCCAGTACTTC,CSATEGLKETQYF
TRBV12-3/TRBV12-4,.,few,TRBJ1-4,TGTGCCAGCAGTCCTACCTCAGGGAGTAATGAAAAACTGTTTTTT,CASSPTSGSNEKLFF
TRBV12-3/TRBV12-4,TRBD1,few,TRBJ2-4,TGTGCCAGCAGTCCAGGACAGGCGTTAGCCAAAAACATTCAGTACTTC,CASSPGQALAKNIQYF
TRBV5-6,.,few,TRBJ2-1,TGTGCCAGCAGCTTTGAGTCAGAAGCCAATGAGCAGTTCTTC,CASSFESEANEQFF
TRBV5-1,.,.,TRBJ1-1,TGCGCCAGCAGGAAACAGGAGAACACTGAAGCTTTCTTT,CASRKQENTEAFF
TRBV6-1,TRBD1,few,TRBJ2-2,TGTGCCAGCAGTAAGACAGGGACCAACACCGGGGAGCTGTTTTTT,CASSKTGTNTGELFF
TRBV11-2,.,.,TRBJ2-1,TGTGCCAGCAGCTTAGTGATAGGGAGGAGTGAGCAGTTCTTC,CASSLVIGRSEQFF